The following is a T cell receptor beta chain sequence with its context. This clone counts as medium-sized (0.01 to 0.1%). Its recognized antigen is unknown. Base qualities are missing; no much larger clone stands one base away. The immunoSEQ Assay, a bias-controlled multiplex PCR, was used to amplify TCRbeta CDR3 regions from genomic DNA. For the original study's pipeline: The number of nucleated cells in each sample was estimated from the amplification of reference gene primers within the assay. Sequence reads were collapsed and filtered to measure the absolute abundance of every unique TCRbeta CDR3 rearrangement. For each sample, productive Simpson clonality was calculated as the square root of Simpson's diversity index over productive rearrangements. TCRdb's version of the immuneACCESS table is confined to in-frame rearrangements and falls short of the full clone set. An unresolved V gene accounts for under half of the shortfall where checked; the remainder is of unknown origin. D and trimming come from the DNA, and the V and J calls and clone size come from that table. The sample table lists approximately 15,000 clones, approximately 90% of them with a count of one. The ten largest make up around 12% of the sample.

The collaborating institutions used their own protocols to collect whole blood in K2EDTA tubes. For TCRbeta analysis, collaborators shipped samples as frozen whole blood, isolated PBMCs, or DNA extracted from either of those sample types. The data were taken from a study of blood T cell repertoires in COVID-19 (dated by TCRdb to the early 2020s). With respect to the entire study: Samples covering the acute and convalescent phases of COVID-19 were provided by collaborators in the United States, Italy and Spain. The samples were drawn from the first 160 participants of the ongoing ImmuneRACE study and from more than 1,000 subjects provided by 6 global collaborators. The dataset comprised deeply sampled blood TCRbeta repertoires from subjects exposed to, actively infected with, or recovered from COVID-19. Nearly every sample came with metadata listing a de-identified subject ID, COVID-19 status, age in years and sex. The prospective study material was composed of cDNA or gDNA derived from T cells, B-cell-depleted T cells, or PBMCs. The repertoires were made available in a free public database intended to serve as a resource for research on the immune response to SARS-CoV-2. Where available, HLA class I and class II types were taken from metadata supplied by the sample provider and were not determined by assay-based typing. General study outcomes and caveats: Clinical and demographic metadata were provided uncurated, with the amount varying by source and participant.

From cysteine to phenylalanine, the CDR3 is 15 amino acids long. Only CDR3 DNA is held: 45 bases, read in frame from base 1. V loses 5 bases at its end and J loses 6 bases; junction bases beyond the gene matches: 8. The germline V gene encodes CDR1 SGHNT and CDR2 YYREEE (reference sequence). The receptor chain draws on TRBV5-4 and TRBJ1-6, with 7 bases aligning to TRBD1. The clonotype was recovered from a human donor in a cohort sampled during active COVID-19. Sequencing used peripheral blood. Here is the DNA: TGTGCCAGCAGTCTAGACAGGGCAAGTAATTCACCCCTCCACTTT. This sequence encodes CASSLDRASNSPLHF.